This T cell receptor (beta chain) came from a study of shared clonotypes between healthy human individuals. General study findings and limits: Shared clonotypes across all four donors exceeded non-shared ones in generation probability.

TCRdb's copy holds only in-frame clones and misses some; the assay was immunoSEQ multiplex PCR. The table shows over 1.5 million clones, with approximately 98% occurring only once. A word on this clone: Its antigen is not known. Other nucleotide sequences in the sample specify the same CDR3.

Source material: naive CD4+ T cells sorted from blood. As to subset: CD45RA+ positively selected. The receptor's source is a man younger than 40 in good health.

The CDR3 sequence: CASSLAPSSGNTIYF. The CDR3 DNA sequence: TGTGCCAGCAGCTTAGCGCCGAGCTCTGGAAACACCATATATTTT. V usage is TRBV7-2 and J usage is TRBJ1-3, with D unclear. Trimming shortened V by 0 bases and J by 0 bases, and 6 bases separated the two germline ends. Germline CDR1 and CDR2: SGHTA and FQGNSA. The CDR3 has 15 amino acids. The variable domain in full, completed from reference TRBV7-2 and TRBJ1-3, reads GAGVSQSPSNKVTEKGKDVELRCDPISGHTALYWYRQSLGQGLEFLIYFQGNSAPDKSGLPSDRFSAERTGGSVSTLTIQRTQQEDSAVYLCASSLAPSSGNTIYFGEGSWLTVV.